This T cell receptor beta chain was identified in a study of T cell changes during pregnancy in multiple sclerosis. Using immunoSEQ multiplex PCR, the repertoire was profiled, and TCRdb retains in-frame clones only, with some absent. Among roughly 50,000 clones, around 89% were seen once, and the ten largest hold around 7.9%. The CDR3 runs to 14 residues. Germline V CDR1 and CDR2: SGHAT, FQNNGV. V lost 3 bases to trimming and J lost 5 bases; unmatched junction nucleotides: 5. The TCR originated in a female donor with multiple sclerosis, enrolled in a pregnancy study. Sequences were derived from CD8+ T cells from peripheral blood mononuclear cells, sampled in the second trimester of pregnancy. The chain joins TRBV11-2 to TRBJ2-7, with 9 bases matching TRBD2. CDR3: CASSFFAGGDEQYF. DNA for the CDR3: TGTGCCAGCAGCTTTTTTGCGGGAGGGGACGAGCAGTACTTC.